The T cell receptor beta chain described here comes from a study of T cell responses to AZD1222 COVID-19 vaccine. Trimming removed 4 bases from V and 13 bases from J, with 17 bases in between. Germline CDR1 and CDR2: LNHDA and SQIVND (reference sequence). The CDR3 has 14 amino acids. The assay was immunoSEQ multiplex PCR, and TCRdb's table has in-frame clones only and misses some. The sample holds about 94,000 clones, around nine tenths seen once. The sequencing used peripheral blood, collected on day 0 of AZD1222 vaccination. The V gene is TRBV19, the J gene TRBJ1-6, with no clear D. This receptor was obtained from an adult in good health. Here the CDR3 reads CASSSIQSQPPLHF. In DNA form, the CDR3 reads TGTGCCAGTAGTAGTATCCAATCCCAACCGCCCCTCCACTTT. The complete variable domain, with remaining parts taken from reference TRBV19 and TRBJ1-6, reads DGGITQSPKYLFRKEGQNVTLSCEQNLNHDAMYWYRQDPGQGLRLIYYSQIVNDFQKGDIAEGYSVSREKKESFPLTVTSAQKNPTAFYLCASSSIQSQPPLHFGNGTRLTVT.